This is a list of T cell receptor beta chains from one sample in a study of human T cells and chemical hapten exposure. TCRdb fed the RACE reads into MiXCR, producing one record per CDR3 protein. The data hold 65,000 to 95,000 distinct CDR3 sequences, with 6% to 8.5% observed a single time. Source: whole blood, taken in connection with sensitization to the hapten diphenylcyclopropenone (DPC). The source of these receptors is a woman in her 30s with alopecia areata. Some clones in this sample may be carry-over from other donors' samples. The CDR3 runs from the conserved cysteine through the conserved F or W. The order of the fields is clone size, D gene, V gene, J gene, CDR3 DNA, CDR3 protein. D genes are given only for firm matches. Clone sizes are given selectively: once, few, many, or a class where the clone is expanded.

abundance: few
d_gene: TRBD2
v_gene: TRBV7-8
j_gene: TRBJ2-3
CDR3nt: TGTGCCAGCAGCTTAGACGGCCGGGGGGGCACAGATACGCAGTATTTT
CDR3aa: CASSLDGRGGTDTQYF

abundance: -
d_gene: -
v_gene: TRBV7-9
j_gene: TRBJ1-2
CDR3nt: TGTGCCAGCAGCTTAGGTGGGCTCTATGGCTACACCTTC
CDR3aa: CASSLGGLYGYTF

abundance: many
d_gene: TRBD1
v_gene: TRBV7-3
j_gene: TRBJ1-1
CDR3nt: TGTGCCAGCAGCCGCCAGGGGGGGCGGGACACTGAAGCTTTCTTT
CDR3aa: CASSRQGGRDTEAFF

abundance: few
d_gene: -
v_gene: TRBV5-4
j_gene: TRBJ1-4
CDR3nt: TGTGCCAGCAGCCCCCCAGGGGATGAAAAACTGTTTTTT
CDR3aa: CASSPPGDEKLFF

abundance: many
d_gene: TRBD1
v_gene: TRBV6-5
j_gene: TRBJ2-3
CDR3nt: TGTGCCAGCAGGGACAGGGGTTTTAGTACAGATACGCAGTATTTT
CDR3aa: CASRDRGFSTDTQYF

abundance: once
d_gene: -
v_gene: TRBV5-1
j_gene: TRBJ1-5
CDR3nt: TGCGCCAGCAGCTTGTACGGGGTCGATCAGCCCCAGCATTTT
CDR3aa: CASSLYGVDQPQHF

abundance: many
d_gene: -
v_gene: TRBV6-6
j_gene: TRBJ2-5
CDR3nt: TGTGCCAGCAGTTCGCATGACAGAGAAGAGACCCAGTACTTC
CDR3aa: CASSSHDREETQYF

abundance: few
d_gene: -
v_gene: TRBV3-1
j_gene: TRBJ1-1
CDR3nt: TGTGCCAGCAGCCGCGTGAACACTGAAGCTTTCTTT
CDR3aa: CASSRVNTEAFF

abundance: -
d_gene: -
v_gene: TRBV7-2
j_gene: TRBJ1-5
CDR3nt: TGTGCCAGCAGCTTAACTTCGAGTCAGCCCCAGCATTTT
CDR3aa: CASSLTSSQPQHF

abundance: many
d_gene: -
v_gene: TRBV2
j_gene: TRBJ2-1
CDR3nt: TGTGCCAGCAGTAGTACCGTTAACTCCTACAATGAGCAGTTCTTC
CDR3aa: CASSSTVNSYNEQFF

abundance: -
d_gene: -
v_gene: TRBV5-1
j_gene: TRBJ1-2
CDR3nt: TGCGCCAGCAGCTTGGAGCCAGCCTATGGCTACACCTTC
CDR3aa: CASSLEPAYGYTF

abundance: many
d_gene: -
v_gene: TRBV28
j_gene: TRBJ2-7
CDR3nt: TGTGCCAGCACCCAACGCGGAGTCTCCTACGAGCAGTACTTC
CDR3aa: CASTQRGVSYEQYF

abundance: -
d_gene: TRBD2
v_gene: TRBV18
j_gene: TRBJ2-3
CDR3nt: TGTGCCAGCTCACCACCCCTGGCTAGCGGGGATATCACAGGTACGCAGTATTTT
CDR3aa: CASSPPLASGDITGTQYF

abundance: many
d_gene: -
v_gene: TRBV29-1
j_gene: TRBJ1-2
CDR3nt: TGCAGCGTTGAGTCGGCAGACAGGTCCTATGGCTACACCTTC
CDR3aa: CSVESADRSYGYTF

abundance: few
d_gene: -
v_gene: TRBV29-1
j_gene: TRBJ1-2
CDR3nt: TGCAGCGTTGAGTCCGAATCAAACTATGGCTACACCTTC
CDR3aa: CSVESESNYGYTF

abundance: few
d_gene: -
v_gene: TRBV5-6
j_gene: TRBJ1-6
CDR3nt: TGTGCCAGCAGCTTGACGGGGGTGAATTCACCCCTCCACTTT
CDR3aa: CASSLTGVNSPLHF

abundance: -
d_gene: -
v_gene: TRBV7-3
j_gene: TRBJ2-5
CDR3nt: TGTGCCAGCAGCTTAACGCCGAAAGAGACCCAGTACTTC
CDR3aa: CASSLTPKETQYF

abundance: many
d_gene: -
v_gene: TRBV21-1
j_gene: TRBJ2-1
CDR3nt: TGTGCCAACCGACAGGACTACAATGAGCAGTTCTTC
CDR3aa: CANRQDYNEQFF

abundance: many
d_gene: TRBD1
v_gene: TRBV29-1
j_gene: TRBJ2-2
CDR3nt: TGCAGCGTTAGGACAGGGACGAACACCGGGGAGCTGTTTTTT
CDR3aa: CSVRTGTNTGELFF

abundance: many
d_gene: TRBD1
v_gene: TRBV7-6
j_gene: TRBJ2-7
CDR3nt: TGTGCCAGCAGCTTGGACGACAGGGCGAGCTACGAGCAGTACTTC
CDR3aa: CASSLDDRASYEQYF

abundance: many
d_gene: TRBD1
v_gene: TRBV6-6
j_gene: TRBJ2-1
CDR3nt: TGTGCCAGCTCAGAGGGGGACAGGGCTTGGAATGAGCAGTTCTTC
CDR3aa: CASSEGDRAWNEQFF

abundance: many
d_gene: -
v_gene: TRBV12-3/TRBV12-4
j_gene: TRBJ1-1
CDR3nt: TGTGCCAGCAGTTTAAGGGGGGGCACTGAAGCTTTCTTT
CDR3aa: CASSLRGGTEAFF

abundance: many
d_gene: -
v_gene: TRBV12-3/TRBV12-4
j_gene: TRBJ2-3
CDR3nt: TGTGCCAGCAGTCCCCACGAGGGGGAAAGCACAGATACGCAGTATTTT
CDR3aa: CASSPHEGESTDTQYF

abundance: -
d_gene: -
v_gene: TRBV5-4
j_gene: TRBJ1-2
CDR3nt: TGTGCCAGCAGCTTGGCACCTCAGGGGCTCCTGACTAACTATGGCTACACCTTC
CDR3aa: CASSLAPQGLLTNYGYTF

abundance: few
d_gene: TRBD1
v_gene: TRBV5-1
j_gene: TRBJ2-2
CDR3nt: TGCGCCAGCAGCTTCGGGACAGGGCGTTCTATCCGGGACACCGGGGAGCTGTTTTTT
CDR3aa: CASSFGTGRSIRDTGELFF

abundance: few
d_gene: -
v_gene: TRBV20-1
j_gene: TRBJ1-1
CDR3nt: TGCAGTGCCCCTCCCCCAGGGAAGAACACTGAAGCTTTCTTT
CDR3aa: CSAPPPGKNTEAFF

abundance: many
d_gene: -
v_gene: TRBV12-3/TRBV12-4
j_gene: TRBJ2-1
CDR3nt: TGTGCCAGCAGTAGGACCAACAACAATGAGCAGTTCTTC
CDR3aa: CASSRTNNNEQFF

abundance: many
d_gene: -
v_gene: TRBV20-1
j_gene: TRBJ2-7
CDR3nt: TGCAGTGCTAGAGGTTTCGTAAACTACGAGCAGTACTTC
CDR3aa: CSARGFVNYEQYF

abundance: few
d_gene: -
v_gene: TRBV13
j_gene: TRBJ2-1
CDR3nt: TGTGCCAGCAGCTTACGACAGGCAGAGCAGTTCTTC
CDR3aa: CASSLRQAEQFF

abundance: many
d_gene: -
v_gene: TRBV6-5
j_gene: TRBJ2-7
CDR3nt: TGTGCCAGCAGAGGAGGACAGTCCTACGAGCAGTACTTC
CDR3aa: CASRGGQSYEQYF

abundance: -
d_gene: TRBD1
v_gene: TRBV2
j_gene: TRBJ1-5
CDR3nt: TGTGCCAGCAGTGAAGTAGGACAGGGTTATAGCAATCAGCCCCAGAATTTT
CDR3aa: CASSEVGQGYSNQPQNF

abundance: -
d_gene: -
v_gene: TRBV29-1
j_gene: TRBJ1-5
CDR3nt: TGCAGCGTTGATGTCGGGCAGTATAGCAATCAGCCCCAGCATTTT
CDR3aa: CSVDVGQYSNQPQHF

abundance: many
d_gene: TRBD1
v_gene: TRBV11-3
j_gene: TRBJ2-2
CDR3nt: TGTGCCAGCAGCGTGGGACAGGGGTACACCGGGGAGCTGTTTTTT
CDR3aa: CASSVGQGYTGELFF

abundance: few
d_gene: TRBD1
v_gene: TRBV27
j_gene: TRBJ1-1
CDR3nt: TGTGCCAGCAGCTCGGTAGGACAGGGAAGGTCGAACGCTGAAGCTTTCTTT
CDR3aa: CASSSVGQGRSNAEAFF

abundance: many
d_gene: -
v_gene: TRBV20-1
j_gene: TRBJ2-3
CDR3nt: TGCAGTGCGTGGGGGAGCACAGATACGCAGTATTTT
CDR3aa: CSAWGSTDTQYF

abundance: -
d_gene: TRBD1
v_gene: TRBV12-3/TRBV12-4
j_gene: TRBJ1-2
CDR3nt: TGTGCCAGCAGTTTATATGGGACAGCGGGCTACACCTTC
CDR3aa: CASSLYGTAGYTF

abundance: many
d_gene: -
v_gene: TRBV7-8
j_gene: TRBJ2-6
CDR3nt: TGTGCCAGCAGCTTATCGGTGACTGGGGCCAACGTCCTGACTTTC
CDR3aa: CASSLSVTGANVLTF

abundance: many
d_gene: -
v_gene: TRBV5-4
j_gene: TRBJ1-2
CDR3nt: TGTGCCAGCAGCTTGTTTGGGGCAGAAATAATGACCCGCTATGGCTACACCTTC
CDR3aa: CASSLFGAEIMTRYGYTF

abundance: few
d_gene: -
v_gene: TRBV5-1
j_gene: TRBJ2-3
CDR3nt: TGCGCCAGCAGCGGAGGGCGATACCCCGAGACAGATACGCAGTATTTT
CDR3aa: CASSGGRYPETDTQYF

abundance: many
d_gene: TRBD1
v_gene: TRBV5-1
j_gene: TRBJ1-3
CDR3nt: TGCGCCAGCAGCTTGACCCTGACAGGGGGCGCGTCTGGAAACACCATATATTTT
CDR3aa: CASSLTLTGGASGNTIYF